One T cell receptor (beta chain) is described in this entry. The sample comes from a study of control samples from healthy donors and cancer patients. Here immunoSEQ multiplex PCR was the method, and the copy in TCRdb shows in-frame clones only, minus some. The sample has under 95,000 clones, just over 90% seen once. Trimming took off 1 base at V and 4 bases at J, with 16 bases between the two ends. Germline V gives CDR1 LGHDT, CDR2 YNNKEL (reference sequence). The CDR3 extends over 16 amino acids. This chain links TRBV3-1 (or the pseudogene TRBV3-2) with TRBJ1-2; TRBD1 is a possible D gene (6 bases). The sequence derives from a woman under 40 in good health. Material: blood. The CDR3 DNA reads TGTGCCAGCAGCCAAGCGTCCGGGGGCAGGGGCTATGGCTACACCTTC. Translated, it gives CASSQASGGRGYGYTF.